The 26 T cell receptor beta chains listed next were all sequenced from one sample in a study of cytomegalovirus exposure and HLA in healthy donors (dated 2017 in TCRdb). Receptor libraries were prepared by the immunoSEQ multiplex PCR assay. For the multiplex PCR, a mixture combining 60 forward primers for TCR Vbeta segments and 13 reverse primers for TCR Jbeta segments was used. TCRdb obtained this table from immuneACCESS and retained in-frame rearrangements with V and J assigned. These tables miss some clones; where compared with another copy, unresolved V genes account for less than half of the shortfall, and the remainder is unexplained. The sample data list about 110,000 clones, and over 60% of these were observed just once. Approximately 4.4% of the sample comes from the top ten. The sample consisted of PBMCs. The receptors were sampled from a man aged 25-45 years in good health and CMV-seropositive.

The chain is built from TRBV11-2 and TRBJ1-1, with 7 bases that match TRBD1. Germline V gene lookup returns CDR1 SGHAT and CDR2 FQNNGV. Germline trimming cut 7 bases from V and 6 bases from J; bases unmatched to any gene: 11. This CDR3 spans 14 amino acids. The CDR3 spells CASTTWDREPEAFF. The CDR3 DNA reads TGTGCCAGCACCACTTGGGACAGAGAACCTGAAGCTTTCTTT.

This chain links TRBV5-4 with TRBJ2-5; 10 nucleotides line up with TRBD2. This CDR3 is 16 amino acids long. V gave up 2 bases and J gave up 2 bases; unmatched junction bases: 6. CDR1 and CDR2 (germline): SGHNT, YYREEE (reference sequence). As DNA, the CDR3 is TGTGCCAGCAGCTTACCCGGGACTAGCGCACAAGAGACCCAGTACTTC. Its translation: CASSLPGTSAQETQYF.

This clone showed up just once. The genes are TRBV6-5 and TRBJ2-3; D perhaps matches TRBD1 (5 bases). Trimming removed 2 bases at V and 0 bases at J, with 9 bases between. The length of the CDR3 is 15 residues. Germline CDR1 and CDR2: MNHEY and SVGAGI. The CDR3 sequence: CASSYDSPSTDTQYF. The DNA for the CDR3 is TGTGCCAGCAGTTACGACAGCCCCAGCACAGATACGCAGTATTTT.

J is TRBJ1-3 and V is TRBV7-2; D remains ambiguous. The V gene's germline CDR1 is SGHTA and CDR2 FQGNSA. Trimming removed 1 base at V and 2 bases at J, with 18 bases between. The CDR3 spans 18 residues. CDR3 sequence: CASSLERRGLQPGNTIYF. The CDR3 nucleotides are TGTGCCAGCAGCTTAGAGAGAAGAGGACTACAACCTGGAAACACCATATATTTT.

The chain recombines TRBV11-1 with TRBJ2-7; TRBD1 matches at 8 bases. From germline, CDR1 is SGHAT and CDR2 FQDESV (reference sequence). CDR3 length: 13 amino acids. V trimming: 5 bases; J trimming: 2 bases; junction bases outside the gene matches: 2. The CDR3 nucleotides are TGTGCCAGCAGCAAGGGACAGGCCTACGAGCAGTACTTC. As protein: CASSKGQAYEQYF.

V is TRBV4-3 and J is TRBJ2-6; 7 bases fit TRBD1. The CDR3 spans 17 residues. The V gene's germline CDR1 is LGHNA and CDR2 YSLEER. V was clipped by 0 bases and J by 0 bases; unmatched bases: 2. Here the CDR3 reads CASSQDPGGSGANVLTF. The CDR3 DNA reads as TGCGCCAGCAGCCAAGATCCAGGGGGCTCTGGGGCCAACGTCCTGACTTTC.

Turning to this clone: This sample includes further DNA sequences coding for the same CDR3. The CDR3 spells CASSPGQGTDGYTF. The DNA for the CDR3 is TGTGCCAGCAGCCCCGGGCAGGGGACGGATGGCTACACCTTC. The V and J genes are TRBV6-5 and TRBJ1-2; a possible D gene is TRBD1 (6 bases). Trimming removed 6 bases at V and 6 bases at J, with 17 bases between. The CDR3 is 14 amino acids. CDR1 and CDR2 from the germline V gene are MNHEY and SVGAGI.

This clone was picked up one time. This chain joins TRBV4-2 and TRBJ2-7; TRBD1 might be the D (5 bases). Germline assignment: CDR1 LGHNA and CDR2 YNFKEQ. The CDR3 is 14 amino acids. The V and J ends lost 1 base and 12 bases respectively, with 19 bases between them. In nucleotides, the CDR3 is TGTGCCAGCAGCCAAGTTGGAGCCAGGGAAGTCCCGTACTTC. It translates to CASSQVGAREVPYF.

The chain joins TRBV18 to TRBJ2-3; D might be TRBD1 (6 bases). V lost 5 bases and J 10 bases, leaving 22 bases between the germline ends. The germline V gene encodes CDR1 KGHSH and CDR2 LQKENI. This CDR3 has 15 residues. The CDR3 protein is CASSEPQGKGVAQYF. The CDR3 nucleotides are TGTGCCAGCTCAGAACCACAGGGTAAAGGGGTCGCGCAGTATTTT.

This clone appeared a few times. J is TRBJ1-2 and V is TRBV7-9; 7 bases line up with TRBD1. Trimming took 4 bases from V and 8 from J; bases not matched to a gene: 7. The CDR3 is 13 residues long. The germline V gene has CDR1 SEHNR and CDR2 FQNEAQ (reference sequence). The chain's CDR3 is CASSSGGQSGYTF. CDR3 DNA: TGTGCCAGCAGCTCAGGGGGACAGTCCGGCTACACCTTC. The variable domain in full, with the rest retrieved from reference TRBV7-9 and TRBJ1-2, is DTGVSQNPRHKITKRGQNVTFRCDPISEHNRLYWYRQTLGQGPEFLTYFQNEAQLEKSRLLSDRFSAERPKGSFSTLEIQRTEQGDSAMYLCASSSGGQSGYTFGSGTRLTVV.

V and J are TRBV5-1 and TRBJ2-5, with TRBD1 matching over 9 bases. The CDR3 extends over 15 amino acids. The trim removed 4 bases at V and 5 bases at J, leaving 9 bases unmatched. Germline-derived CDR1 and CDR2 are SGHRS and YFSETQ. CDR3 bases: TGCGCCAGCAGCCTTGACAGGGGGATTGGGGAGACCCAGTACTTC. This encodes CASSLDRGIGETQYF.

On this clone itself: This specimen includes other DNA sequences encoding the same CDR3. The V and J genes are TRBV29-1 and TRBJ1-1, with TRBD1 matching 9 bases. This CDR3 has 14 residues. Germline trimming cut 3 bases from V and 1 base from J; bases unmatched to any gene: 3. Germline V gene data show CDR1 as SQVTM and CDR2 as ANQGSEA. CDR3 nucleotide sequence: TGCAGCGTTGAGGAGACAGGGGGGAACACTGAAGCTTTCTTT. Protein product: CSVEETGGNTEAFF. The variable domain in full, completed from reference TRBV29-1 and TRBJ1-1, reads SAVISQKPSRDICQRGTSLTIQCQVDSQVTMMFWYRQQPGQSLTLIATANQGSEATYESGFVIDKFPISRPNLTFSTLTVSNMSPEDSSIYLCSVEETGGNTEAFFGQGTRLTVV.

The genes are TRBV27 and TRBJ1-1, with 9 bases that match TRBD1. Germline CDR1 reads MNHEY; CDR2 reads SMNVEV (reference sequence). The V gene end was trimmed by 4 bases and the J gene end by 3 bases; junction bases not matched to a gene: 9. The CDR3 has 16 residues. CDR3 region: CASSSGQGRRDTEAFF. For the CDR3, the DNA is TGTGCCAGCAGTTCAGGACAGGGGAGGAGGGACACTGAAGCTTTCTTT.

A few counts support this clone. The chain combines TRBV2 with TRBJ2-5, with 9 bases identical to TRBD2. Looked up from germline, CDR1 is SNHLY and CDR2 is FYNNEI. This CDR3 contains 15 residues. V shed 6 bases and J 6 bases; nucleotides not matched to a gene: 11. The CDR3 is CASSPTERGDQTQYF. As DNA, the CDR3 is TGTGCCAGCAGCCCGACCGAGCGGGGGGATCAGACCCAGTACTTC.

This sequence joins TRBV2 and TRBJ2-7, with 8 bases that match TRBD1. In germline, CDR1 is SNHLY, CDR2 FYNNEI. This CDR3 has 14 amino acids. V was pared by 7 bases and J by 4 bases, with 9 bases of the junction left unmatched. The CDR3 DNA reads as TGTGCCAGCACTGGAGAAACAGGGGGTTACGAGCAGTACTTC. It specifies CASTGETGGYEQYF.

This clone was seen more than once but under ten times. CDR3 in DNA: TGTGCCAGCAGGACTTCCCGACAGGCCGCCTACGAGCAGTACTTC. Amino acid sequence: CASRTSRQAAYEQYF. The V gene is TRBV6-1, the J gene TRBJ2-7; D is perhaps TRBD1 (6 bases). CDR3 length: 15 residues. CDR1 and CDR2 from the germline V gene are MNHNS and SASEGT. V was cut by 6 bases and J by 2 bases, with 17 bases left in between.

J is TRBJ1-6 and V is TRBV19, with 10 positions matching TRBD1. Germline CDR1 and CDR2: LNHDA and SQIVND (reference sequence). The CDR3 covers 17 residues. The junction had 7 bases not matched to a gene; V was cut back by 1 base and J by 7 bases. The DNA of the CDR3 is TGTGCCAGTAGTATAGTCGCGCTGGGACAGGGGAATTCACCCCTCCACTTT. Residues: CASSIVALGQGNSPLHF.

The chain links TRBV9 to TRBJ1-3, with D possibly TRBD1 on 5 matching bases. The germline gives CDR1 SGDLS, CDR2 YYNGEE. With 4 bases removed from V and 0 bases from J, the gap between germline ends came to 20 bases. This CDR3 comprises 18 residues. The CDR3 sequence: CASSFNGRGDYSGNTIYF. CDR3 sequence (DNA): TGTGCCAGCAGCTTTAACGGGAGAGGGGACTACTCTGGAAACACCATATATTTT.

The chain employs TRBV7-9 and TRBJ1-5; possibly TRBD1 for D (6 bases). The CDR3 runs 14 residues. V was clipped by 4 bases and J by 7 bases, with 14 bases between them. Germline loops: CDR1 SEHNR, CDR2 FQNEAQ (reference sequence). The CDR3 spells CASSSLTGHQPQHF. CDR3 sequence (DNA): TGTGCCAGCAGCTCCTTAACAGGGCACCAGCCCCAGCATTTT. The entire variable domain, with the rest obtained from reference TRBV7-9 and TRBJ1-5, is as follows: DTGVSQNPRHKITKRGQNVTFRCDPISEHNRLYWYRQTLGQGPEFLTYFQNEAQLEKSRLLSDRFSAERPKGSFSTLEIQRTEQGDSAMYLCASSSLTGHQPQHFGDGTRLSIL.

This clone was recorded only once. The V call is TRBV7-9, the J call TRBJ2-3; 10 bases align to TRBD2. With 2 bases clipped from V and 2 bases from J, the junction kept 7 bases outside the gene matches. Germline V gene data show CDR1 as SEHNR and CDR2 as FQNEAQ (reference sequence). The CDR3 is 17 residues long. CDR3 protein: CASSLTTSGHLTDTQYF. The DNA of the CDR3 is TGTGCCAGCAGCTTAACGACTAGCGGGCACCTCACAGATACGCAGTATTTT.

The rearrangement links TRBV29-1 to TRBJ2-4; D is uncertain. Trimming left V 6 bases short and J 6 bases short, with 9 bases between. The CDR3 loop spans 11 amino acids. Germline V gives CDR1 SQVTM, CDR2 ANQGSEA. The CDR3, as DNA: TGCAGCGTCGTGAGCGTAAACATTCAGTACTTC. This gives the protein CSVVSVNIQYF.

The chain links TRBV2 to TRBJ2-7; the D is unclear. CDR3 length: 15 amino acids. Trimming took off 2 bases at V and 2 bases at J, with 13 bases between the two ends. Germline values: CDR1 SNHLY, CDR2 FYNNEI. The CDR3 spells CASSEHGPGTYEQYF. For the CDR3, the DNA is TGTGCCAGCAGTGAACACGGCCCAGGTACCTACGAGCAGTACTTC.

V and J are TRBV7-2 and TRBJ1-2, with 9 positions matching TRBD1. The CDR3 has 17 amino acids. Losses at the gene ends were 5 bases for V and 2 bases for J; bases not matched to a gene: 12. Germline CDR1 SGHTA, CDR2 FQGNSA. CDR3 sequence: CASSQGTGRPSNYGYTF. The DNA of the CDR3 is TGTGCCAGCAGCCAAGGGACAGGGAGGCCCTCAAACTATGGCTACACCTTC.

J is TRBJ2-2 and V is TRBV27; perhaps TRBD2 as D (5 bases). The CDR3 runs 16 residues. The V and J ends lost 7 bases and 1 base respectively, with 16 bases between them. Germline V gene data show CDR1 as MNHEY and CDR2 as SMNVEV (reference sequence). The CDR3 DNA is TGTGCCAGCACCCCAGATTATGGGAGGAACACCGGGGAGCTGTTTTTT. Translation: CASTPDYGRNTGELFF.

J is TRBJ1-1 and V is TRBV5-1; TRBD1 matches at 8 bases. The CDR3 runs 16 residues. Germline CDR1 is SGHRS and CDR2 is YFSETQ. V dropped 7 bases and J dropped 6; count of bases not matched to a gene: 17. The CDR3 DNA reads as TGCGCCAGCTCTCTGTGGGGAGGACAGGGTGCTGCTGAAGCTTTCTTT. It encodes CASSLWGGQGAAEAFF.

This rearrangement joins TRBV14 to TRBJ2-1, with 7 positions matching TRBD1. The length of the CDR3 is 16 residues. Per the germline V gene, CDR1 is SGHDN and CDR2 is FVKESK. The V segment lost 4 bases and the J segment 5 bases; nucleotides outside the gene matches: 11. The CDR3 sequence: CASSLRQGLRNNEQFF. In nucleotides, the CDR3 is TGTGCCAGCAGCCTTCGACAGGGCTTGAGAAACAATGAGCAGTTCTTC.